What follows are 30 T cell receptor beta chains derived from one specimen sequenced in a study of shared clonotypes between healthy human individuals. Assay used: immunoSEQ multiplex PCR; TCRdb lists only in-frame clones, some missing. Seen here are under 200,000 clones, around 93% observed once, and the top ten hold 0.067%. Sequenced material: naive CD4+ T cells sorted from blood. Subset reported: CD45RA+ positively selected. The receptor source for this set is a woman younger than 45 in good health.

The chain is built from TRBV10-1 and TRBJ2-7; D gene uncertain. Germline V gives CDR1 WNHNN, CDR2 SYGVQD (reference sequence). V shed 6 bases and J shed 5 bases, with 8 bases lying between them. The CDR3 is made up of 11 amino acids. CDR3 coding DNA: TGCGCCAGCAGGGCCTGGAACGAGCAGTACTTC. It is translated as CASRAWNEQYF.

The rearrangement joins TRBV28 to TRBJ1-1, with 8 bases identical to TRBD1. Per germline, CDR1 MDHEN and CDR2 SYDVKM. With V trimmed by 8 bases and J by 0 bases, 8 bases remained unmatched. This CDR3 contains 15 residues. CDR3 sequence reads: CASPPRTGLNTEAFF. The CDR3 nucleotides read TGTGCCAGCCCCCCGCGGACAGGGCTGAACACTGAAGCTTTCTTT.

The V and J genes are TRBV9 and TRBJ2-1; weak D call: TRBD2 (6 bases). CDR3 length: 14 amino acids. With 4 bases removed from V and 7 bases from J, the gap between germline ends came to 15 bases. Germline lookup yields CDR1 SGDLS and CDR2 YYNGEE. This CDR3 reads CASSRDFIVNEQFF. CDR3 bases: TGTGCCAGCAGCCGGGACTTCATAGTAAATGAGCAGTTCTTC.

The chain links TRBV19 to TRBJ2-7; D is tentatively TRBD1 or TRBD2 (5 bases each). CDR1 is LNHDA, CDR2 SQIVND, per germline (reference sequence). The CDR3 spans 14 residues. V lost 0 bases, J lost 2 bases, and 8 bases lay in between. CDR3 nucleotides: TGTGCCAGTAGTATAGAACGGGGCCCCTACGAGCAGTACTTC. This encodes CASSIERGPYEQYF.

The genes are TRBV18 and TRBJ2-5; D is perhaps TRBD1 (6 bases). The assigned J gene may be wrong: the sequence end matches TRBJ2-7 better. Germline assignment: CDR1 KGHSH and CDR2 LQKENI. The CDR3 covers 15 residues. As DNA, the CDR3 is TGTGCCAGCGCGTCCAGGGGTCGGAATTTGTACGAGCAGTACTTC. Its translation is CASASRGRNLYEQYF.

The rearrangement uses TRBV30 and TRBJ2-7; 7 bases are shared with TRBD1. Germline V CDR1 and CDR2: GTSNPN, SVGIG (reference sequence). The CDR3 extends over 13 amino acids. Trimming took 2 bases from V and 5 from J; bases not matched to a gene: 6. CDR3 region: CAWSRQGRDEQYF. The CDR3 DNA reads TGTGCCTGGAGTAGACAGGGACGCGACGAGCAGTACTTC.

This clone occurred once. The genes are TRBV9 and TRBJ1-2; D gene uncertain. With 0 bases removed from V and 2 bases from J, the gap between germline ends came to 11 bases. This CDR3 has 15 residues. CDR1 and CDR2 from the germline V gene are SGDLS and YYNGEE. In DNA form, the CDR3 reads TGTGCCAGCAGCGTAGACGCCACCCAAAACTATGGCTACACCTTC. Its translation: CASSVDATQNYGYTF.

The chain is built from TRBV29-1 and TRBJ1-1; 7 bases agree with TRBD1. The CDR3 totals 13 residues. Germline lookup yields CDR1 SQVTM and CDR2 ANQGSEA. The V gene end was trimmed by 6 bases and the J gene end by 0 bases; junction bases not matched to a gene: 4. The CDR3 sequence is CSVMGQLNTEAFF. The CDR3 nucleotides read TGCAGCGTCATGGGACAGCTGAACACTGAAGCTTTCTTT.

There are a few counts of this clone. The rearrangement links TRBV28 to TRBJ2-7; maybe TRBD2 (5 bases). The CDR3 runs to 12 residues. V shed 3 bases and J shed 4 bases, with 7 bases lying between them. Per the germline V gene, CDR1 is MDHEN and CDR2 is SYDVKM. The CDR3, as DNA: TGTGCCAGCAGTTTTCTAGCTTACGAGCAGTACTTC. It codes for CASSFLAYEQYF.

This chain uses TRBV7-2 with TRBJ1-6; 9 bases agree with TRBD1. The germline V gene encodes CDR1 SGHTA and CDR2 FQGNSA. The CDR3 consists of 15 residues. The V gene end was trimmed by 4 bases and the J gene end by 7 bases; junction bases not matched to a gene: 5. CDR3 in amino acids: CASSSRTGVNSPLHF. The CDR3 bases are TGTGCCAGCAGCTCGAGGACAGGGGTCAATTCACCCCTCCACTTT.

This sequence joins TRBV19 and TRBJ1-3; D is possibly TRBD1 (6 bases). The CDR3 is 14 amino acids. The germline V gene has CDR1 LNHDA and CDR2 SQIVND (reference sequence). The V and J ends lost 6 bases and 3 bases respectively, with 12 bases between them. The CDR3 DNA reads as TGTGCCAGTAGCGCAGGGGTTGATGGAAACACCATATATTTT. This gives the protein CASSAGVDGNTIYF.

The chain links TRBV5-1 to TRBJ1-4; D might be TRBD1 (6 bases). This CDR3 has 18 amino acids. Germline V gene data show CDR1 as SGHRS and CDR2 as YFSETQ. The ends were cut back, 5 bases at V and 4 bases at J, with 24 bases in the middle. CDR3 residues: CASRPGGGWGADNEKLFF. The CDR3 nucleotides are TGCGCCAGCAGACCTGGAGGGGGGTGGGGCGCAGATAATGAAAAACTGTTTTTT.

This chain joins TRBV19 and TRBJ1-1; a possible D gene is TRBD1 (5 bases). V was trimmed by 1 base and J by 0 bases, leaving 12 bases between them. Germline CDR1 reads LNHDA; CDR2 reads SQIVND (reference sequence). CDR3 length: 16 residues. The CDR3 coding sequence is TGTGCCAGTAGTATAGGGGGGTGGGAGCTGAACACTGAAGCTTTCTTT. Encoded protein: CASSIGGWELNTEAFF.

This chain connects TRBV5-8 to TRBJ1-4, with D maybe TRBD1 (6 bases). CDR1 and CDR2 from the germline V gene are SGHTS and YDEGEE. CDR3 length equals 15 residues. The V and J ends lost 4 bases and 2 bases respectively, with 12 bases between them. CDR3 sequence: CASSQGRGTNEKLFF. The CDR3 DNA is TGTGCCAGCAGCCAGGGAAGGGGGACTAATGAAAAACTGTTTTTT.

The V gene is TRBV9, the J gene TRBJ2-3; D gene uncertain. The ends were cut back, 0 bases at V and 4 bases at J, with 6 bases in the middle. Germline CDR1 reads SGDLS; CDR2 reads YYNGEE. This CDR3 spans 13 amino acids. The CDR3 nucleotides read TGTGCCAGCAGCGTAGGTCCCCCAGATACGCAGTATTTT. Amino acids: CASSVGPPDTQYF. Complete variable domain (other parts from reference TRBV9 and TRBJ2-3): DSGVTQTPKHLITATGQRVTLRCSPRSGDLSVYWYQQSLDQGLQFLIQYYNGEERAKGNILERFSAQQFPDLHSELNLSSLELGDSALYFCASSVGPPDTQYFGPGTRLTVL.

The J gene is TRBJ1-5, the V gene TRBV21-1; TRBD1 was called by the table and not checked on the DNA. TRBV21-1 is listed as a pseudogene. This CDR3 is built from 15 residues. Here the CDR3 reads CASSKARQTGQPQHF. The CDR3, as DNA: TGTGCCAGCAGCAAAGCACGACAGACGGGTCAGCCCCAGCATTTT.

The gene calls are TRBV5-1 and TRBJ1-5; possible D gene TRBD1, 5 bases. This CDR3 is 15 amino acids long. V was pared by 1 base and J by 2 bases, with 10 bases between. Germline V lookup: CDR1 SGHRS, CDR2 YFSETQ. As DNA, the CDR3 is TGCGCCAGCAGCTTGTCGGGGCTGGGCAATCAGCCCCAGCATTTT. This translates into CASSLSGLGNQPQHF.

This chain uses TRBV27 with TRBJ1-1; D ambiguous. V lost 7 bases and J lost 0, with 15 bases in between. The CDR3 totals 15 residues. Germline V lookup: CDR1 MNHEY, CDR2 SMNVEV (reference sequence). In DNA, the CDR3 is TGTGCCAGCACCCCGCAGGCAGGAATGAACACTGAAGCTTTCTTT. Protein: CASTPQAGMNTEAFF.

The V call is TRBV9, the J call TRBJ1-1; D call uncertain. Germline CDR1 is SGDLS and CDR2 is YYNGEE. The CDR3 runs to 14 residues. V lost 0 bases and J 2 bases, leaving 8 bases between the germline ends. The DNA of the CDR3 is TGTGCCAGCAGCGTAGGGACGGCCAACACTGAAGCTTTCTTT. It encodes CASSVGTANTEAFF.

The chain has TRBV4-1 and TRBJ1-1; D is undetermined. Germline CDR1 is MGHRA and CDR2 is YSYEKL. The V end lost 6 bases, the J end lost 0 bases, and 14 bases lay between the germline ends. The CDR3 is 15 residues long. This CDR3 is CASSQPLKLNTEAFF. The CDR3 coding sequence is TGCGCCAGCAGTCAACCCCTAAAGCTGAACACTGAAGCTTTCTTT.

J is TRBJ1-1 and V is TRBV2; the D gene is possibly TRBD1 (6 bases). CDR3 length: 14 residues. Looked up from germline, CDR1 is SNHLY and CDR2 is FYNNEI. The V end lost 7 bases, the J end lost 0 bases, and 12 bases lay between the germline ends. This CDR3 is CASKDSRLNTEAFF. CDR3 in DNA: TGTGCCAGCAAGGACAGCCGCTTGAACACTGAAGCTTTCTTT.

The chain joins TRBV6-5 to TRBJ2-1; TRBD2 matches 8 bases. The CDR3 contains 15 residues. From germline, CDR1 is MNHEY and CDR2 SVGAGI. Trimming at V came to 6 bases and at J to 6 bases, leaving 10 bases not matched to a gene. CDR3: CASRPGGAKGNEQFF. In nucleotides, the CDR3 is TGTGCCAGCAGACCGGGGGGGGCGAAGGGCAATGAGCAGTTCTTC.

The V gene is TRBV19, the J gene TRBJ1-5, with 7 positions matching TRBD1. The CDR3 contains 15 residues. CDR1 and CDR2 from the germline V gene are LNHDA and SQIVND (reference sequence). Trimming cost V 2 bases and J 5 bases; bases outside gene matches: 6. The CDR3 region has the DNA TGTGCCAGTAGTATAACGGACAGGTATTATCAGCCCCAGCATTTT. Translating it yields CASSITDRYYQPQHF.

The rearrangement links TRBV7-3 to TRBJ2-1; no firm D call. The CDR3 runs to 15 residues. Germline V gives CDR1 SGHTA, CDR2 FQGTGA. V was clipped by 3 bases and J by 0 bases, with 9 bases between them. The CDR3 region has the DNA TGTGCCAGCAGCTTTAGGAAAAGCTCCTACAATGAGCAGTTCTTC. Amino acid sequence: CASSFRKSSYNEQFF.

The sample holds one count of this clone. J is TRBJ2-6 and V is TRBV7-2; D unclear. Between the trimmed V and J ends, which lost 4 bases and 2 bases, there was a span of 12 bases. The CDR3 covers 16 residues. Germline CDR1 is SGHTA and CDR2 is FQGNSA. DNA for the CDR3: TGTGCCAGCAGCTCCCGTGTAACGACTGGGGCCAACGTCCTGACTTTC. Protein product: CASSSRVTTGANVLTF.

The chain joins TRBV4-2 to TRBJ2-1; TRBD2 agrees at 15 bases. CDR1 and CDR2 (germline): LGHNA, YNFKEQ. CDR3 size: 15 residues. Trimming took 5 bases from V and 8 from J; bases not matched to a gene: 4. In DNA, the CDR3 is TGTGCCAGCAGCGGACTAGCGGGAGGGGACGATGAGCAGTTCTTC. This sequence encodes CASSGLAGGDDEQFF.

The chain recombines TRBV15 with TRBJ2-5; 11 bases fit TRBD1. The J call is doubtful: the DNA matches TRBJ2-7 better. The germline CDR1 and CDR2 sequences are LNHNV and YYDKDF (reference sequence). The CDR3 length is 15 residues. DNA of the CDR3: TGTGCCACCAGAGGCACCGGGACAGGGGGCTACGAGCAGTACTTC. The encoded protein is CATRGTGTGGYEQYF.

V and J are TRBV11-2 and TRBJ2-7; possible D gene TRBD1, 6 bases. In germline, CDR1 is SGHAT, CDR2 FQNNGV. V lost 5 bases, J lost 3 bases, and 11 bases lay in between. The CDR3 is 13 amino acids. The CDR3 here is CASSPETGYEQYF. The CDR3 DNA sequence: TGTGCCAGCAGCCCTGAGACAGGCTACGAGCAGTACTTC.

The V and J genes are TRBV27 and TRBJ1-4; possibly TRBD1 for D (6 bases). Trimming cost V 6 bases and J 5 bases, with 10 bases left between them. CDR3 length equals 13 residues. Germline V gives CDR1 MNHEY, CDR2 SMNVEV (reference sequence). The CDR3 sequence is CASRGGTNEKLFF. In DNA form, the CDR3 reads TGTGCCAGCAGAGGGGGAACGAATGAAAAACTGTTTTTT.

CDR3 amino acids: CASSEQGNLGYEQYF. In nucleotides, the CDR3 is TGTGCCAGCAGTGAACAGGGAAATTTGGGCTACGAGCAGTACTTC. The V call is TRBV6-1, the J call TRBJ2-7; a weak D match, TRBD1 (5 bases). The CDR3 runs 15 residues. Germline V gene sequence: CDR1 MNHNS, CDR2 SASEGT. Trimming pared 2 bases from V and 3 bases from J, leaving 14 bases between.